The 32 T cell receptor beta chains below were found in one sample sequenced in a study of blood T cell repertoires in COVID-19. This table comes from immunoSEQ multiplex PCR, and its TCRdb copy is limited to in-frame clones, with some not included. The repertoire includes about 380,000 clones, approximately 90% of them detected once, and roughly 1.2% sits in the top ten. The specimen was PBMCs or T cells enriched from blood (not recorded which). These TCRs come from a woman aged 18-35 years who had recovered from COVID-19.

This clone has just a few counts. The CDR3 region is CASSHGTGPYEQYF. The DNA of the CDR3 is TGCGCCAGCAGCCACGGGACAGGCCCCTACGAGCAGTACTTC. The genes are TRBV4-1 and TRBJ2-7; 8 bases are a match to TRBD1. The CDR3 length is 14 residues. The V segment lost 3 bases and the J segment 2 bases; nucleotides outside the gene matches: 3. Germline assignment: CDR1 MGHRA and CDR2 YSYEKL.

This sequence joins TRBV7-2 and TRBJ1-2; 8 bases agree with TRBD1. CDR1 is SGHTA and CDR2 is FQGNSA in the germline V gene. This CDR3 comprises 14 residues. J lost 4 bases, V lost 6 bases, and 7 bases had no gene match. CDR3 DNA: TGTGCCAGCAGTTACGGGACAGGTCTCTATGGCTACACCTTC. It is translated as CASSYGTGLYGYTF.

This clone was detected once. The V call is TRBV10-2, the J call TRBJ2-3; 8 nucleotides line up with TRBD1. Germline V gene sequence: CDR1 WSHSY, CDR2 SAAADI. The CDR3 spans 16 residues. The J segment lost 0 bases and the V segment lost 4 bases, leaving 6 bases of the junction unmatched. The CDR3 reads CASSGRDRFSTDTQYF. CDR3 DNA sequence: TGCGCCAGCAGTGGCCGGGACAGGTTTAGCACAGATACGCAGTATTTT.

This clone came up once. The chain employs TRBV19 and TRBJ1-5, with a tentative D call TRBD1 (5 bases). V was cut by 4 bases and J by 1 base, with 14 bases left in between. Germline V gene data show CDR1 as LNHDA and CDR2 as SQIVND (reference sequence). The CDR3 runs to 16 residues. CDR3 nucleotides: TGTGCCAGTAGTACTGGGGCCTACGGGAGCAATCAGCCCCAGCATTTT. Translating gives CASSTGAYGSNQPQHF.

The chain has TRBV19 and TRBJ1-2, with 10 bases fitting TRBD1. The V gene end was trimmed by 5 bases and the J gene end by 6 bases; junction bases not matched to a gene: 6. Germline assignment: CDR1 LNHDA and CDR2 SQIVND (reference sequence). The CDR3 has 14 residues. In DNA, the CDR3 is TGTGCCAGTAGTCCCGGGACAGGGGCGGATGGCTACACCTTC. It specifies CASSPGTGADGYTF.

This chain uses TRBV4-1 with TRBJ2-7, with D possibly being TRBD1 (5 bases). V lost 4 bases and J 2 bases, leaving 12 bases between the germline ends. This CDR3 has 14 residues. Germline CDR1 is MGHRA and CDR2 is YSYEKL. CDR3 sequence (DNA): TGCGCCAGCAGCCCCCTGGGGCAGACCTACGAGCAGTACTTC. Its translation: CASSPLGQTYEQYF.

The V call is TRBV25-1, the J call TRBJ1-1; possible D gene TRBD1, 5 bases. Per germline, CDR1 MGHDK and CDR2 SYGVNS. The CDR3 sequence is 10 residues long. V was pared by 7 bases and J by 10 bases, with 10 bases between. CDR3 amino acids: CASIGAGAFF. CDR3 nucleotides: TGTGCCAGCATTGGGGCTGGAGCTTTCTTT.

This sequence joins TRBV5-1 and TRBJ2-1, with 10 bases fitting TRBD1. J gave up 12 bases and V 4 bases, and 13 bases lay outside the gene matches. Looked up from germline, CDR1 is SGHRS and CDR2 is YFSETQ. The CDR3 contains 15 residues. The DNA of the CDR3 is TGCGCCAGCAGCCGGGGGACAGGGGAGATCCTATCGCAGTTCTTC. It specifies CASSRGTGEILSQFF. The full variable domain, rest sourced from reference TRBV5-1 and TRBJ2-1, is KAGVTQTPRYLIKTRGQQVTLSCSPISGHRSVSWYQQTPGQGLQFLFEYFSETQRNKGNFPGRFSGRQFSNSRSEMNVSTLELGDSALYLCASSRGTGEILSQFFGPGTRLTVL.

The V gene is TRBV6-5, the J gene TRBJ2-7, with 10 bases that match TRBD1. With 6 bases clipped from V and 5 bases from J, the junction kept 4 bases outside the gene matches. CDR1 and CDR2 from the germline V gene are MNHEY and SVGAGI. This CDR3 comprises 13 residues. The CDR3 DNA reads TGTGCCAGCAGCAAGGGACAGGGGAACGAGCAGTACTTC. Its protein product is CASSKGQGNEQYF.

This clone showed up just once. The chain recombines TRBV29-1 with TRBJ2-1; 10 bases agree with TRBD1. The trim removed 7 bases at V and 9 bases at J, leaving 6 bases unmatched. Germline assignment: CDR1 SQVTM and CDR2 ANQGSEA. The CDR3 has 12 residues. CDR3 amino acids: CSAGTGVAEQFF. In DNA, the CDR3 is TGCAGCGCCGGGACAGGGGTCGCTGAGCAGTTCTTC.

A single count supports this clone. The chain combines TRBV11-3 with TRBJ1-1; D gene uncertain. With 0 bases removed from V and 5 bases from J, the gap between germline ends came to 7 bases. Germline lookup yields CDR1 SGHNT and CDR2 YENEEA. This CDR3 has 13 amino acids. DNA for the CDR3: TGTGCCAGCAGCTTAGAATCGGGGACTGAAGCTTTCTTT. It specifies CASSLESGTEAFF. The entire variable domain, with the rest obtained from reference TRBV11-3 and TRBJ1-1, is as follows: EAGVVQSPRYKIIEKKQPVAFWCNPISGHNTLYWYLQNLGQGPELLIRYENEEAVDDSQLPKDRFSAERLKGVDSTLKIQPAELGDSAVYLCASSLESGTEAFFGQGTRLTVV.

V usage is TRBV5-1 and J usage is TRBJ2-2; TRBD1 agrees at 10 bases. J was trimmed by 1 base and V by 4 bases; bases with no gene match: 7. This CDR3 is built from 17 residues. The germline V gene has CDR1 SGHRS and CDR2 YFSETQ. CDR3 sequence (DNA): TGCGCCAGCAGCCCGGGACAGGGGCTAGGGAACACCGGGGAGCTGTTTTTT. Protein sequence: CASSPGQGLGNTGELFF.

CDR3 region: CASSPTSGVTNTGELFF. In DNA, the CDR3 is TGTGCCAGCTCACCAACTAGCGGGGTGACGAACACCGGGGAGCTGTTTTTT. The chain is built from TRBV18 and TRBJ2-2; 10 nucleotides match TRBD2. The CDR3 spans 17 residues. CDR1 is KGHSH and CDR2 is LQKENI in the germline V gene. Losses at the gene ends were 2 bases for V and 0 bases for J; bases not matched to a gene: 3.

The gene calls are TRBV10-3 and TRBJ2-5; D is possibly TRBD1 (5 bases). The CDR3 covers 14 residues. Trimming took off 2 bases at V and 1 base at J, with 8 bases between the two ends. From germline, CDR1 is ENHRY and CDR2 SYGVKD. The CDR3 DNA sequence: TGTGCCATCAGTGAGGGACACATCCAAGAGACCCAGTACTTC. Protein product: CAISEGHIQETQYF.

The rearrangement joins TRBV6-1 to TRBJ1-1; 10 bases are a match to TRBD1. With 3 bases clipped from V and 1 base from J, the junction kept 17 bases outside the gene matches. The germline V gene encodes CDR1 MNHNS and CDR2 SASEGT. The CDR3 contains 20 residues. The CDR3, as DNA: TGTGCCAGCAGTGATAGAAGGGGGACAGGGGAAAGGGATGGGAACACTGAAGCTTTCTTT. Protein product: CASSDRRGTGERDGNTEAFF.

The chain joins TRBV5-1 to TRBJ1-5, with D hard to call. Germline CDR1 SGHRS, CDR2 YFSETQ. The CDR3 length is 15 residues. Trimming stripped 0 bases from V and 7 bases from J, with 14 bases between. CDR3 coding DNA: TGCGCCAGCAGCTTGGGGCCGGGGTCCGGGCAGCCCCAGCATTTT. The encoded protein is CASSLGPGSGQPQHF.

The V and J genes are TRBV3-1 (or the pseudogene TRBV3-2) and TRBJ2-7, with D perhaps TRBD1 (6 bases). The CDR3 loop spans 14 amino acids. Trimming left V 8 bases short and J 0 bases short, with 14 bases between. Germline values: CDR1 LGHDT, CDR2 YNNKEL (reference sequence). CDR3 amino acids: CASGERDNSYEQYF. The CDR3 DNA reads as TGTGCCAGCGGAGAACGGGACAACTCCTACGAGCAGTACTTC.

The J gene is TRBJ2-7, the V gene TRBV7-6, with 7 bases that match TRBD1. In germline, CDR1 is SGHVS, CDR2 FNYEAQ. The length of the CDR3 is 15 residues. V gave up 4 bases and J gave up 3 bases; unmatched junction bases: 9. CDR3 nucleotide sequence: TGTGCCAGCAGCTCGTCTCCGGGACAGTTCTACGAGCAGTACTTC. Amino acids: CASSSSPGQFYEQYF.

The rearrangement uses TRBV11-2 and TRBJ1-4; D possibly corresponds to TRBD1 (5 bases). The CDR3 loop spans 14 amino acids. Trimming pared 5 bases from V and 3 bases from J, leaving 10 bases between. Germline CDR1 and CDR2: SGHAT and FQNNGV. CDR3 protein: CASSPRQSNEKLFF. CDR3 in DNA: TGTGCCAGCAGCCCTCGACAGTCTAATGAAAAACTGTTTTTT.

CDR3 coding DNA: TGTGCCTGGAGTCATGGACAGGAGCTAGAAAAACTGTTTTTT. Translation: CAWSHGQELEKLFF. The chain uses TRBV30 and TRBJ1-4; 7 bases line up with TRBD1. The junction had 8 bases not matched to a gene; V was cut back by 2 bases and J by 8 bases. The length of the CDR3 is 14 residues. Germline V gene sequence: CDR1 GTSNPN, CDR2 SVGIG (reference sequence).

The rearrangement joins TRBV6-5 to TRBJ2-5, with a weak D call TRBD2 (5 bases). CDR3 size: 15 residues. Germline values: CDR1 MNHEY, CDR2 SVGAGI. The V end lost 6 bases, the J end lost 3 bases, and 17 bases lay between the germline ends. The CDR3 here is CASRSHSSREETQYF. CDR3 sequence (DNA): TGTGCCAGCAGGTCCCATTCGTCGAGGGAAGAGACCCAGTACTTC.

This chain joins TRBV12-3 or TRBV12-4 and TRBJ2-1; 8 nucleotides match TRBD1. This CDR3 has 12 amino acids. Germline trimming cut 2 bases from V and 14 bases from J; bases unmatched to any gene: 5. The CDR3 nucleotides are TGTGCCAGCAGTTTAAATGCACAGGGGGAGTTCTTC. This sequence encodes CASSLNAQGEFF.

The chain links TRBV28 to TRBJ1-1; the match to TRBD1 covers 7 bases. J gave up 0 bases and V 7 bases, and 20 bases lay outside the gene matches. CDR1 is MDHEN, CDR2 SYDVKM, per germline. There are 19 residues in the CDR3. CDR3 bases: TGTGCCAGCACCCCCGGCTGGAAACCGGGACAGCTTATGAACACTGAAGCTTTCTTT. Encoded protein: CASTPGWKPGQLMNTEAFF. The variable domain in full, completed from reference TRBV28 and TRBJ1-1, reads DVKVTQSSRYLVKRTGEKVFLECVQDMDHENMFWYRQDPGLGLRLIYFSYDVKMKEKGDIPEGYSVSREKKERFSLILESASTNQTSMYLCASTPGWKPGQLMNTEAFFGQGTRLTVV.

This chain uses TRBV5-3 with TRBJ2-4, with D maybe TRBD2 (5 bases). TRBV5-3 is an ORF; its function is uncertain. The CDR3 totals 15 residues. The V end lost 0 bases, the J end lost 0 bases, and 7 bases lay between the germline ends. The chain's CDR3 is CARSLDAGAKNIQYF. The CDR3 region has the DNA TGTGCCAGAAGCTTGGATGCGGGAGCCAAAAACATTCAGTACTTC.

In this sample, this clone turned up once. The V call is TRBV11-3, the J call TRBJ2-5; 13 bases line up with TRBD2. Germline CDR1 SGHNT, CDR2 YENEEA. Trimming at V came to 4 bases and at J to 4 bases, leaving 6 bases not matched to a gene. The CDR3 extends over 16 amino acids. The CDR3 DNA sequence: TGTGCCAGCAGCTCAAGGACTAGCGGGGGAGGAGAGACCCAGTACTTC. Protein: CASSSRTSGGGETQYF.

This clone showed up just once. The CDR3 DNA follows: TGTGCCAGCAGCTTACTCAGGGGTGGAACTGAAGCTTTCTTT. Protein sequence: CASSLLRGGTEAFF. The chain combines TRBV7-2 with TRBJ1-1; possibly TRBD1 for D (6 bases). CDR1 and CDR2 from the germline V gene are SGHTA and FQGNSA. The CDR3 totals 14 residues. Trimming removed 2 bases from V and 5 bases from J, with 12 bases in between.

As regards this clone: The identical CDR3 is also encoded by other nucleotide sequences in the sample. The chain couples TRBV30 to TRBJ2-7; D is possibly TRBD2 (6 bases). Germline V CDR1 and CDR2: GTSNPN, SVGIG (reference sequence). The CDR3 is made up of 11 amino acids. Between the trimmed V and J ends, which lost 0 bases and 7 bases, there was a span of 7 bases. CDR3 residues: CAWSVGGEQYF. CDR3 nucleotides: TGTGCCTGGAGTGTGGGGGGAGAGCAGTACTTC.

The rearrangement uses TRBV2 and TRBJ2-3; D might be TRBD2 (6 bases). The CDR3 is made up of 16 amino acids. Per germline, CDR1 SNHLY and CDR2 FYNNEI. The V end was cut by 8 bases, the J end by 0 bases, with 18 bases between. The CDR3 spells CASSYSGGTSTDTQYF. CDR3 nucleotides: TGTGCCAGCTCCTACTCAGGCGGGACCAGCACAGATACGCAGTATTTT.

The J gene is TRBJ2-7, the V gene TRBV5-6; 7 bases match TRBD1. This CDR3 has 16 amino acids. V was pared by 0 bases and J by 7 bases, with 13 bases of the junction left unmatched. The germline V gene has CDR1 SGHDT and CDR2 YYEEEE. CDR3 residues: CASSLDRGLYKGEQYF. CDR3 DNA: TGTGCCAGCAGCTTGGACAGGGGCCTATACAAGGGAGAGCAGTACTTC.

The chain has TRBV7-9 and TRBJ2-6; D is ambiguous. Per the germline V gene, CDR1 is SEHNR and CDR2 is FQNEAQ (reference sequence). Trimming shortened V by 4 bases and J by 2 bases, and 3 bases separated the two germline ends. The CDR3 runs to 13 residues. CDR3 coding DNA: TGTGCCAGCAGCTCAGCTGGGGCCAACGTCCTGACTTTC. This gives the protein CASSSAGANVLTF.

The chain is built from TRBV3-1 (or the pseudogene TRBV3-2) and TRBJ1-2; D uncertain. Germline values: CDR1 LGHDT, CDR2 YNNKEL (reference sequence). Trimming removed 1 base at V and 2 bases at J, with 8 bases between. This CDR3 contains 14 residues. The CDR3 loop is CASSQVAGNYGYTF. The CDR3 DNA follows: TGTGCCAGCAGCCAAGTTGCGGGGAACTATGGCTACACCTTC.

The gene calls are TRBV4-2 and TRBJ1-5, with D perhaps matching TRBD1 (6 bases). This CDR3 spans 15 amino acids. The V gene lost 0 bases and the J gene lost 4 bases, with 10 bases spanning the gap. In germline, CDR1 is LGHNA, CDR2 YNFKEQ. CDR3 DNA sequence: TGTGCCAGCAGCCAAGATCGCAGGGGAAATCAGCCCCAGCATTTT. This codes for CASSQDRRGNQPQHF.